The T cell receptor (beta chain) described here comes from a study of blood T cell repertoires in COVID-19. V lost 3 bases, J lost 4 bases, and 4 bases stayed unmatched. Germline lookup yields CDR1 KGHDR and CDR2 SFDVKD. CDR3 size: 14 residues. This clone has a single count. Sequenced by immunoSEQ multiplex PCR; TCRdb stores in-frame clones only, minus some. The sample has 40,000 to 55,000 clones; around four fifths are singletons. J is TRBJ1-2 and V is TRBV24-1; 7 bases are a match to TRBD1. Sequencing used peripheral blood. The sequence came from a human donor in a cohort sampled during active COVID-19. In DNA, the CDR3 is TGTGCCACCAGTGATGCCGGGACAGCCTATGGCTACACCTTC. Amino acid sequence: CATSDAGTAYGYTF.